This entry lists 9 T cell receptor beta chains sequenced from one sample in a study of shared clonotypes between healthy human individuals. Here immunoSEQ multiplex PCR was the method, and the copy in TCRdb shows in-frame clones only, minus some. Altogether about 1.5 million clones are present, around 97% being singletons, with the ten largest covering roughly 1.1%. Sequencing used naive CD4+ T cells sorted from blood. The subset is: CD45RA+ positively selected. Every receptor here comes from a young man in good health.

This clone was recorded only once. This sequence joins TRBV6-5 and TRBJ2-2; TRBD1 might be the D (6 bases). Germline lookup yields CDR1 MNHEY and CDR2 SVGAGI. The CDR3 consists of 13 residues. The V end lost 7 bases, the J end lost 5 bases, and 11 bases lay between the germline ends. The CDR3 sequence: CASIARGTGELFF. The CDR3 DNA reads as TGTGCCAGCATCGCCAGGGGAACCGGGGAGCTGTTTTTT.

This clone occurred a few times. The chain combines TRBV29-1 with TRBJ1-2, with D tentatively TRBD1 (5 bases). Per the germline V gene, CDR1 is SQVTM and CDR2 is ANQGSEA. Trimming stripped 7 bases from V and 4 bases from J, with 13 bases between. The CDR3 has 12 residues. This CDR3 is CSDRDSSYGYTF. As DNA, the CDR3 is TGCAGCGACCGGGACTCCAGCTATGGCTACACCTTC.

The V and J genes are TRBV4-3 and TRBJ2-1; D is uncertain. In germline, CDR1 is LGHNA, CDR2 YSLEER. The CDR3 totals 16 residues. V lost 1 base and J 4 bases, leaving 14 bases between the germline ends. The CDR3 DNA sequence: TGCGCCAGCAGCCAAGGGCTAATACATAAGTACAATGAGCAGTTCTTC. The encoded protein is CASSQGLIHKYNEQFF.

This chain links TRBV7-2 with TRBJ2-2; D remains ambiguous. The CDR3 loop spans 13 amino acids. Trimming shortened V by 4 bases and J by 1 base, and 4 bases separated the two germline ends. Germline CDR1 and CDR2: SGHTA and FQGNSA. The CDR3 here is CASSSRNTGELFF. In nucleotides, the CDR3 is TGTGCCAGCAGCTCAAGGAACACCGGGGAGCTGTTTTTT.

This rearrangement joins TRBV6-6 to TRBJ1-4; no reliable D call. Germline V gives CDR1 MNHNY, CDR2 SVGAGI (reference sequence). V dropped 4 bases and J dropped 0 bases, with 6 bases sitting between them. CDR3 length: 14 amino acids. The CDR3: CASSFGPTNEKLFF. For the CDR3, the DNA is TGTGCCAGCAGTTTTGGCCCAACTAATGAAAAACTGTTTTTT.

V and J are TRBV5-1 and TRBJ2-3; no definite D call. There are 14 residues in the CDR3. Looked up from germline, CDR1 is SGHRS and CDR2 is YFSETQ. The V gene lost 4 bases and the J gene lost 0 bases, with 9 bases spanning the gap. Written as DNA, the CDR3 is TGCGCCAGCAGCGATAACCCTAGCACAGATACGCAGTATTTT. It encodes CASSDNPSTDTQYF.

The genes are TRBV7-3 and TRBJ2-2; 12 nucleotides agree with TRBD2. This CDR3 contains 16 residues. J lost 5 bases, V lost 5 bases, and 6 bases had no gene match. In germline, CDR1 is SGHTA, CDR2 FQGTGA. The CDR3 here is CASSTTGTSGTGELFF. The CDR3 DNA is TGTGCCAGCAGCACAACCGGGACTAGCGGGACCGGGGAGCTGTTTTTT.

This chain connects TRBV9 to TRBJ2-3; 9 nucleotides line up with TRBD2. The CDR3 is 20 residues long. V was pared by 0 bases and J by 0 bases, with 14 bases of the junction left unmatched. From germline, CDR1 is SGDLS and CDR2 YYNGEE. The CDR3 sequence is CASSVATTSGQDESTDTQYF. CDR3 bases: TGTGCCAGCAGCGTAGCGACGACTAGCGGCCAGGACGAAAGCACAGATACGCAGTATTTT.

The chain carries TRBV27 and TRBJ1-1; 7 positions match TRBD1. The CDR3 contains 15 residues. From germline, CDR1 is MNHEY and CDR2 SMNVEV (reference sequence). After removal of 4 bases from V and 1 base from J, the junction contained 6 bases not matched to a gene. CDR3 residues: CASSSSTGRNTEAFF. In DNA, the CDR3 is TGTGCCAGCAGTTCCTCGACAGGGAGGAACACTGAAGCTTTCTTT.